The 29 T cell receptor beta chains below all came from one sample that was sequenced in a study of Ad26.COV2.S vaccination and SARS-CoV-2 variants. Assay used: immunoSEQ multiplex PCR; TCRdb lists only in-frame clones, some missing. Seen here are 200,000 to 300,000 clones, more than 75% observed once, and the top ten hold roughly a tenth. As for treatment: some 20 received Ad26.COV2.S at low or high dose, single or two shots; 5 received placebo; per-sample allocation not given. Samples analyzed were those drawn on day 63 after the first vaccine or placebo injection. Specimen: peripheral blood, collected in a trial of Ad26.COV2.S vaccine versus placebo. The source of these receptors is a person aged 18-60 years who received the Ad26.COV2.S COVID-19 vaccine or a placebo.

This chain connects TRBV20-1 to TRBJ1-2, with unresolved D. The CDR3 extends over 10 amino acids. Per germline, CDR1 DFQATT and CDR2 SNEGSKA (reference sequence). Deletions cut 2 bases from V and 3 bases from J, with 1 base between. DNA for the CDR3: TGCAGTGCTAGACACTATGGCTACACCTTC. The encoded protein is CSARHYGYTF.

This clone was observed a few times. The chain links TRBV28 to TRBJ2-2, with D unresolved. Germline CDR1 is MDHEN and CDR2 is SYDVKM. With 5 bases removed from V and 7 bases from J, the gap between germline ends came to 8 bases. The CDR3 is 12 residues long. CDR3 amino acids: CASSRWGGELFF. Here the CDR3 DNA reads TGTGCCAGCAGTCGCTGGGGCGGGGAGCTGTTTTTT.

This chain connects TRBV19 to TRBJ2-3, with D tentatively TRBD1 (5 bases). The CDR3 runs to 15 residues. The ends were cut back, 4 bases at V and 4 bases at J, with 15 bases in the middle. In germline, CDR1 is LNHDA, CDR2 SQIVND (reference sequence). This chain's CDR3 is CASSTLQVAADTQYF. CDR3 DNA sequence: TGTGCCAGTAGTACCTTACAGGTGGCTGCAGATACGCAGTATTTT.

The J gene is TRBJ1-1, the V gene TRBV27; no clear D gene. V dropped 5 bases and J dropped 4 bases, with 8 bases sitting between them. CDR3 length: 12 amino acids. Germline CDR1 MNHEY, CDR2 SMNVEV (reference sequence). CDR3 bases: TGTGCCAGCAGTGACTACGGCACTGAAGCTTTCTTT. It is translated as CASSDYGTEAFF.

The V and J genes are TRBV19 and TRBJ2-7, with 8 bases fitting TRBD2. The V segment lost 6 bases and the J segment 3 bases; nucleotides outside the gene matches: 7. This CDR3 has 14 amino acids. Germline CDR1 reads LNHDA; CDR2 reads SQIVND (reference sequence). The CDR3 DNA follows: TGTGCCAGTAGCCTGAGCGGGAGATACTACGAGCAGTACTTC. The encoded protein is CASSLSGRYYEQYF.

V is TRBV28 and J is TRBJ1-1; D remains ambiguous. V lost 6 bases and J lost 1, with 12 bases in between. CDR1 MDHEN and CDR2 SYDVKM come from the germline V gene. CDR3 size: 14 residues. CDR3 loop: CASSTGGSNTEAFF. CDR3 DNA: TGTGCCAGCAGCACCGGCGGGTCGAACACTGAAGCTTTCTTT. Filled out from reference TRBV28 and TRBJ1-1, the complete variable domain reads DVKVTQSSRYLVKRTGEKVFLECVQDMDHENMFWYRQDPGLGLRLIYFSYDVKMKEKGDIPEGYSVSREKKERFSLILESASTNQTSMYLCASSTGGSNTEAFFGQGTRLTVV.

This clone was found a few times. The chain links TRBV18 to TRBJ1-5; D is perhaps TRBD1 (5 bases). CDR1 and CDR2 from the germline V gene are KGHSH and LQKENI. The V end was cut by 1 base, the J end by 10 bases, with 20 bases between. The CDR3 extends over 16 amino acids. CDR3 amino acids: CASSPQGRRDSGPQHF. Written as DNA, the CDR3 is TGTGCCAGCTCACCACAGGGGCGCAGGGACTCGGGACCCCAGCATTTT.

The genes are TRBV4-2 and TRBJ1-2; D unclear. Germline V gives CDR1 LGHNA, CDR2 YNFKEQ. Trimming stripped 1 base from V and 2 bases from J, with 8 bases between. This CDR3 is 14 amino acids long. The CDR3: CASSQAGMNYGYTF. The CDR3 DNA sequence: TGTGCCAGCAGCCAAGCCGGCATGAACTATGGCTACACCTTC.

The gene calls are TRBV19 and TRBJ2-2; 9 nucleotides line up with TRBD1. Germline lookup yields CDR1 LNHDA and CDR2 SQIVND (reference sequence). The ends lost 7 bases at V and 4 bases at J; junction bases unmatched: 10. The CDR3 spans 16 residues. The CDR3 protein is CASTFSDRGVTGELFF. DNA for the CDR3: TGTGCCAGTACCTTCTCGGACAGGGGTGTCACCGGGGAGCTGTTTTTT.

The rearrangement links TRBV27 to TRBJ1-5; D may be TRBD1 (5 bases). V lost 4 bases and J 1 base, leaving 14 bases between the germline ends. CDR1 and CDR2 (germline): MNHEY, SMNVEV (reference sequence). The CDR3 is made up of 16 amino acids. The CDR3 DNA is TGTGCCAGCAGTTCTCGTTGGAGACAGAGCAATCAGCCCCAGCATTTT. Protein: CASSSRWRQSNQPQHF.

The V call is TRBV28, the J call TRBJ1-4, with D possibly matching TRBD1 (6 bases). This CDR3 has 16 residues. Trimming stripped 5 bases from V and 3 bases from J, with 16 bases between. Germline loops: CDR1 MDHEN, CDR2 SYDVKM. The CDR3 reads CASSPQGGDANEKLFF. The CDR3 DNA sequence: TGTGCCAGCAGTCCACAAGGGGGGGATGCTAATGAAAAACTGTTTTTT.

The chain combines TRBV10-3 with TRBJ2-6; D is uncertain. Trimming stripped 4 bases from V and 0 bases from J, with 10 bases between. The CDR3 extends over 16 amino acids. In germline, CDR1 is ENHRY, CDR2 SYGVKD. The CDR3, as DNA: TGTGCCATCAGTGGGCGGTCAAGCTCTGGGGCCAACGTCCTGACTTTC. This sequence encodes CAISGRSSSGANVLTF.

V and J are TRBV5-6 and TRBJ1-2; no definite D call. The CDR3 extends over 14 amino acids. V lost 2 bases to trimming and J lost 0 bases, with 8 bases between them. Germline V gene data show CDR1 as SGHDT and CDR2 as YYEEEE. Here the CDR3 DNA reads TGTGCCAGCAGCTTCGCCAAGGCTAACTATGGCTACACCTTC. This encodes CASSFAKANYGYTF.

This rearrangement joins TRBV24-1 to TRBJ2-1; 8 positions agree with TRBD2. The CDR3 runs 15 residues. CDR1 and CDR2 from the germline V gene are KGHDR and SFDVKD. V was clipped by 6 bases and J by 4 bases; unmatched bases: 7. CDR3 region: CATSPSGRFYNEQFF. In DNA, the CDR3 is TGTGCCACCAGTCCCAGCGGGAGATTTTACAATGAGCAGTTCTTC.

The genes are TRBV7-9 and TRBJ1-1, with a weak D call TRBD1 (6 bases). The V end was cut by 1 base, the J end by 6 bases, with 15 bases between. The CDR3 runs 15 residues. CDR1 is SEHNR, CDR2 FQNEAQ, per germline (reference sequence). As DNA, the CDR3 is TGTGCCAGCAGCTTAGTAGGGGGTTCCCTCCCTGAAGCTTTCTTT. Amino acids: CASSLVGGSLPEAFF.

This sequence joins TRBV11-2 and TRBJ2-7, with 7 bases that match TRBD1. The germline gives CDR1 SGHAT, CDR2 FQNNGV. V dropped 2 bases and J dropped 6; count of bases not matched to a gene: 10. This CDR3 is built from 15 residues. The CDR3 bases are TGTGCCAGCAGCTTAAGACGACAGGGTCTGCTCGAGCAGTACTTC. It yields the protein CASSLRRQGLLEQYF. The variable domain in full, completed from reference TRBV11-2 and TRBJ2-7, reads EAGVAQSPRYKIIEKRQSVAFWCNPISGHATLYWYQQILGQGPKLLIQFQNNGVVDDSQLPKDRFSAERLKGVDSTLKIQPAKLEDSAVYLCASSLRRQGLLEQYFGPGTRLTVT.

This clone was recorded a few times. The CDR3 nucleotides are TGTGCCAGCAGTGAAGTAGCGGTTCAGCCCCAGCATTTT. Translated: CASSEVAVQPQHF. The J gene is TRBJ1-5, the V gene TRBV2; D is unclear. CDR1 and CDR2 (germline): SNHLY, FYNNEI. The V and J ends lost 1 base and 6 bases respectively, with 7 bases between them. The CDR3 is 13 residues long.

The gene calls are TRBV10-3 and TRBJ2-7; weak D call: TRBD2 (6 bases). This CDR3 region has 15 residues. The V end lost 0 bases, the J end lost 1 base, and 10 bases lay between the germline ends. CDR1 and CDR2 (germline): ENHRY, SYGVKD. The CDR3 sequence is CAISESRTTSYEQYF. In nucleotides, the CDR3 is TGTGCCATCAGTGAGTCAAGGACTACTTCCTACGAGCAGTACTTC.

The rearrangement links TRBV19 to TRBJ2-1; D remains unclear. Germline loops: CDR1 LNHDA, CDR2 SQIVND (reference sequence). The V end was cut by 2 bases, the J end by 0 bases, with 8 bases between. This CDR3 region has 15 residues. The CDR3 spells CASSINPVSYNEQFF. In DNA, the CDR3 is TGTGCCAGTAGTATAAACCCCGTCTCCTACAATGAGCAGTTCTTC. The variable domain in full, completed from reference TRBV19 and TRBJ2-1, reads DGGITQSPKYLFRKEGQNVTLSCEQNLNHDAMYWYRQDPGQGLRLIYYSQIVNDFQKGDIAEGYSVSREKKESFPLTVTSAQKNPTAFYLCASSINPVSYNEQFFGPGTRLTVL.

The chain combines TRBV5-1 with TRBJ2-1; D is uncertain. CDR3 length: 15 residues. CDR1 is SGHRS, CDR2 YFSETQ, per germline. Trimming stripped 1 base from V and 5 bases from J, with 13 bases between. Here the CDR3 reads CASSLRPSSNNEQFF. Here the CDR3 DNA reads TGCGCCAGCAGCTTGAGGCCAAGCAGTAACAATGAGCAGTTCTTC. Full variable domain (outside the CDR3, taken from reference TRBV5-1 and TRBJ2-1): KAGVTQTPRYLIKTRGQQVTLSCSPISGHRSVSWYQQTPGQGLQFLFEYFSETQRNKGNFPGRFSGRQFSNSRSEMNVSTLELGDSALYLCASSLRPSSNNEQFFGPGTRLTVL.

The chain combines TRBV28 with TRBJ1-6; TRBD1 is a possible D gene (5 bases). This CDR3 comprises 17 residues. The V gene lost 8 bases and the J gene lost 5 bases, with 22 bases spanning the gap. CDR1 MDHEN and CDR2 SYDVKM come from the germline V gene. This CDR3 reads CASSPRRGTRDNSPLHF. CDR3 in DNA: TGTGCCAGCTCACCTAGGCGGGGGACGAGAGATAATTCACCCCTCCACTTT. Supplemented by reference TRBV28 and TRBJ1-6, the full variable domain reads DVKVTQSSRYLVKRTGEKVFLECVQDMDHENMFWYRQDPGLGLRLIYFSYDVKMKEKGDIPEGYSVSREKKERFSLILESASTNQTSMYLCASSPRRGTRDNSPLHFGNGTRLTVT.

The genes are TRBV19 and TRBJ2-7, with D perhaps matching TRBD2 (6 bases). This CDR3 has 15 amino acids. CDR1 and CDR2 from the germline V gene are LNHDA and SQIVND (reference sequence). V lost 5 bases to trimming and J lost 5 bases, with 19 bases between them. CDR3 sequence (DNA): TGTGCCAGTAGTCCTAGAGGACTAACATGGGACGAGCAGTACTTC. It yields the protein CASSPRGLTWDEQYF.

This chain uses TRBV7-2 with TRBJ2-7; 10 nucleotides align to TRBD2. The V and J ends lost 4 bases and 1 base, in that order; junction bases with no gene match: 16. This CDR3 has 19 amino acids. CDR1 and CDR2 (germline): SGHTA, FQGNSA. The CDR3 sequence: CASSSRGTFGTSDSYEQYF. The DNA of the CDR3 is TGTGCCAGCAGCTCTCGGGGGACTTTCGGGACTAGCGATTCCTACGAGCAGTACTTC.

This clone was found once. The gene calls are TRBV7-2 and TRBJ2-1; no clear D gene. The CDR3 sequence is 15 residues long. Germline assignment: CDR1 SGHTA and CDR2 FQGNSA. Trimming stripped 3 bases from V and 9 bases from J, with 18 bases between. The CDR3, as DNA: TGTGCCAGCAGCTTTTCGAACCAGGTCGGCGGTGAGCAGTTCTTC. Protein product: CASSFSNQVGGEQFF.

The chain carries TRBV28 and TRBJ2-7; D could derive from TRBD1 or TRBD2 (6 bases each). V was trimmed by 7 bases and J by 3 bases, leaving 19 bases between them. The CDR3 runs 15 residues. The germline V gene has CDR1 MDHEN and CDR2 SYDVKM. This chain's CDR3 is CASTFYRGTYYEQYF. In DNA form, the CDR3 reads TGTGCCAGCACGTTCTACCGGGGGACATACTACGAGCAGTACTTC.

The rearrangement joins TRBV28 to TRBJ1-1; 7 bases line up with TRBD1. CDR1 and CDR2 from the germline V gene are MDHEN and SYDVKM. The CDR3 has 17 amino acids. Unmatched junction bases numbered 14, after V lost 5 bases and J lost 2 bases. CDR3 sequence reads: CASSPGTADPFNTEAFF. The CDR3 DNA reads TGTGCCAGCAGTCCCGGGACAGCGGATCCCTTTAACACTGAAGCTTTCTTT.

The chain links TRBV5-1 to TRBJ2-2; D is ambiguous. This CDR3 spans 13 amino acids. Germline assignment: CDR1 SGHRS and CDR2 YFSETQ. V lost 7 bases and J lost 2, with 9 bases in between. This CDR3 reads CASQKDNTGELFF. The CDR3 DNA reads TGCGCCAGCCAAAAGGATAACACCGGGGAGCTGTTTTTT.

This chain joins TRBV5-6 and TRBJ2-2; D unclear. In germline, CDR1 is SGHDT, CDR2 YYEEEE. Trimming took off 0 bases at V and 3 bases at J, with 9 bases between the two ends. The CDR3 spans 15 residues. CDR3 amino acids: CASSLDVQDTGELFF. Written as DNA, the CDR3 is TGTGCCAGCAGCTTGGACGTACAAGACACCGGGGAGCTGTTTTTT.

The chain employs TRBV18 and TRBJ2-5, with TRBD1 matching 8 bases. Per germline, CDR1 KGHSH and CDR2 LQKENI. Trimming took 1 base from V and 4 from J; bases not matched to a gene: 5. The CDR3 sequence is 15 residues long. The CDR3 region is CASSPRQGAGETQYF. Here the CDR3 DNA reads TGTGCCAGCTCACCACGCCAGGGGGCAGGAGAGACCCAGTACTTC. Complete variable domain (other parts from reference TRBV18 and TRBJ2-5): NAGVMQNPRHLVRRRGQEARLRCSPMKGHSHVYWYRQLPEEGLKFMVYLQKENIIDESGMPKERFSAEFPKEGPSILRIQQVVRGDSAAYFCASSPRQGAGETQYFGPGTRLLVL.